Given below is one TCR beta chain in context. This entry comes from a study of blood T cell repertoires in COVID-19. In the study overall: Sites across the United States, Italy and Spain contributed samples from acute and convalescent COVID-19. Sources were T cells, B-cell-depleted T cells, or PBMCs; the material itself was cDNA or gDNA.

Source study methods: It was from reference gene primer amplification that nucleated cell counts were estimated. The data were produced by immunoSEQ multiplex PCR, yet TCRdb's version contains in-frame clones alone and is incomplete. V and J calls and clone size are those listed in that table; D and trimming were worked out from the DNA. This sample carries about 41,000 clones, more than 75% of them seen once, and the ten largest clones take roughly a quarter. V was trimmed by 0 bases and J by 1 base, leaving 11 bases between them. CDR3 length: 17 residues. The germline CDR1 and CDR2 sequences are SGDLS and YYNGEE.

The chain is built from TRBV9 and TRBJ1-6; D remains unclear. The sequence derives from a man at least 80 years old with acute or convalescent COVID-19. The sample consisted of peripheral blood. The CDR3 here is CASSVGGTSSYNSPLHF. In nucleotides, the CDR3 is TGTGCCAGCAGCGTAGGAGGAACTAGTTCCTATAATTCACCCCTCCACTTT.